The entry below gives a single T cell receptor (beta chain) sequence along with its context. The antigen remains unidentified. Profiling relied on immunoSEQ multiplex PCR, and the TCRdb table lists in-frame clones only, not all of them. The sample holds fewer than 75,000 clones, approximately 90% seen once. The entry originates in a study of OX40 agonist ivuxolimab in advanced cancers. Study information: Partial responses were achieved by three patients, one with hepatocellular carcinoma and two with cutaneous melanoma.

Germline values: CDR1 LNHNV, CDR2 YYDKDF (reference sequence). This CDR3 contains 12 residues. Deletions cut 0 bases from V and 6 bases from J, with 6 bases between. General study findings and limits: Compared with others, partial responders at 0.1-3.0 mg/kg displayed clonal expansion among the lowest. Clonal expansion from baseline to week 6 occurred in both CD4+ and CD8+ T cells. More expanded clones were found, on average, in CD8+ than in CD4+ T cells.

Specimen: CD4+ or CD8+ T cells sorted from blood, collected in a trial of the OX40 agonist ivuxolimab. The V gene is TRBV15, the J gene TRBJ2-7, with D hard to call. This TCR was sampled from an adult with an advanced solid tumor such as melanoma, head and neck, liver or kidney cancer. The CDR3 loop is CATSRDRSEQYF. The CDR3 DNA reads TGTGCCACCAGCAGAGATCGGTCCGAGCAGTACTTC.